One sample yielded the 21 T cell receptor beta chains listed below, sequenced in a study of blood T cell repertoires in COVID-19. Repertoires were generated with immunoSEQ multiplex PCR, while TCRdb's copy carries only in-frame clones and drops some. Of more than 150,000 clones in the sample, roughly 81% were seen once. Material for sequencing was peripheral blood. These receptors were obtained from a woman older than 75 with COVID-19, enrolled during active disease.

CDR3 coding DNA: TGTGCCAGCAGCCCCCCGGGACAATTTTACGAGCAGTACTTC. This encodes CASSPPGQFYEQYF. The chain couples TRBV9 to TRBJ2-7, with a tentative D call TRBD1 (6 bases). Germline CDR1 SGDLS, CDR2 YYNGEE. Between the trimmed V and J ends, which lost 4 bases and 4 bases, there was a span of 15 bases. The CDR3 is 14 residues long.

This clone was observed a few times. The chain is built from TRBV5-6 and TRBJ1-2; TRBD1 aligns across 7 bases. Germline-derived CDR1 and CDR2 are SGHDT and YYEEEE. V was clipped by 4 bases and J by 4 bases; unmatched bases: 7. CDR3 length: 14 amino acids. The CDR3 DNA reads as TGTGCCAGCAGCGCCGGACAGGCCCCCTATGGCTACACCTTC. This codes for CASSAGQAPYGYTF. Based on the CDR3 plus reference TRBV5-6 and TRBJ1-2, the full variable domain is DAGVTQSPTHLIKTRGQQVTLRCSPKSGHDTVSWYQQALGQGPQFIFQYYEEEERQRGNFPDRFSGHQFPNYSSELNVNALLLGDSALYLCASSAGQAPYGYTFGSGTRLTVV.

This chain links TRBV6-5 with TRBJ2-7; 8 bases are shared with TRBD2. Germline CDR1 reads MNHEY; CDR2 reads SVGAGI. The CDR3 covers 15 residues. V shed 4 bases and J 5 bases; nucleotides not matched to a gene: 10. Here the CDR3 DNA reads TGTGCCAGCAGTTCTGAAATAAGCGGGAGACACGAGCAGTACTTC. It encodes CASSSEISGRHEQYF.

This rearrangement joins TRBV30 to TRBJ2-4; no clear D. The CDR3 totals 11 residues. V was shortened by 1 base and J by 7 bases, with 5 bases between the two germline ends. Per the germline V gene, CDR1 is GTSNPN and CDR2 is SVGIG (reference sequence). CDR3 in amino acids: CAWSASNIQYF. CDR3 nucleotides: TGTGCCTGGAGTGCCTCGAACATTCAGTACTTC.

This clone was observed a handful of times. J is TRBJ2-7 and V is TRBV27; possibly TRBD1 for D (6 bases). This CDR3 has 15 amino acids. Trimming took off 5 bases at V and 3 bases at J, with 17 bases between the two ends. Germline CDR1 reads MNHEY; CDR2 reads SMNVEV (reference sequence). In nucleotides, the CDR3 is TGTGCCAGCAGTCGACGAGGACAGTCCATCTACGAGCAGTACTTC. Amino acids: CASSRRGQSIYEQYF.

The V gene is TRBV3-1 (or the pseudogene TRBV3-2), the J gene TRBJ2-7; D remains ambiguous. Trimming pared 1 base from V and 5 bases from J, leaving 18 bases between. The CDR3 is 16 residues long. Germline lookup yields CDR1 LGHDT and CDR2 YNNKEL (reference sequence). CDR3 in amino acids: CASSQAVPSLSDEQYF. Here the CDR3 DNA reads TGTGCCAGCAGCCAAGCCGTCCCTTCATTAAGCGACGAGCAGTACTTC.

CDR3 in amino acids: CASSQRPDRPNYGYTF. CDR3 nucleotide sequence: TGTGCCAGCAGCCAACGGCCGGACAGGCCAAACTATGGCTACACCTTC. The chain uses TRBV9 and TRBJ1-2; 7 nucleotides agree with TRBD1. The junction had 11 bases not matched to a gene; V was cut back by 4 bases and J by 2 bases. The V gene's germline CDR1 is SGDLS and CDR2 YYNGEE. The CDR3 sequence is 16 residues long.

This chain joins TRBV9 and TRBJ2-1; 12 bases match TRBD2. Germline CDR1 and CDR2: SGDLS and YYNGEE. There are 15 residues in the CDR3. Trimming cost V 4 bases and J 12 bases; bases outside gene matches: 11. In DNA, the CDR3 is TGTGCCAGCAGCCCAGGGTCTAGCGGGGGGGCCGTGCAGTTCTTC. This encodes CASSPGSSGGAVQFF.

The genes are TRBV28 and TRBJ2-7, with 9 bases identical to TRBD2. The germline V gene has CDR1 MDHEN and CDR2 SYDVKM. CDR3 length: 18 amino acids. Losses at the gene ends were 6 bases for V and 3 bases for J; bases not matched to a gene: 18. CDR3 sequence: CASRGRLAGYTGGYEQYF. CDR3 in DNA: TGTGCCAGCAGAGGTCGCCTAGCGGGATATACAGGAGGCTACGAGCAGTACTTC.

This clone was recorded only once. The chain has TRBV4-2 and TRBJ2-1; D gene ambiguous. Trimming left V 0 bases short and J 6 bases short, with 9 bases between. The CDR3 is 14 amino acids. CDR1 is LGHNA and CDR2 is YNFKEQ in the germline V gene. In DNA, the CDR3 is TGTGCCAGCAGCCAAGATTTGGTGGCCAATGAGCAGTTCTTC. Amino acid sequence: CASSQDLVANEQFF.

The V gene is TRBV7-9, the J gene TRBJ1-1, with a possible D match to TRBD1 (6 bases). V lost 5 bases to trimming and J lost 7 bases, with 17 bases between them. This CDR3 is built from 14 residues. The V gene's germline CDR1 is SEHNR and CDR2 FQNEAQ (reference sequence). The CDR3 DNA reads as TGTGCCAGCAGCCCTCAGGGGAGAAGTCTTGAAGCTTTCTTT. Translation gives CASSPQGRSLEAFF.

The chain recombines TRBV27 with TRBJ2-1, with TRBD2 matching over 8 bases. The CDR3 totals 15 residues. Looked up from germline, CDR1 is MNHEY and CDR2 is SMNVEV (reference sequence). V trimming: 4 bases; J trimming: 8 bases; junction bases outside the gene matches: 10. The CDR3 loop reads CASSWLAGNSDEQFF. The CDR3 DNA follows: TGTGCCAGCAGTTGGCTAGCGGGTAATTCGGATGAGCAGTTCTTC.

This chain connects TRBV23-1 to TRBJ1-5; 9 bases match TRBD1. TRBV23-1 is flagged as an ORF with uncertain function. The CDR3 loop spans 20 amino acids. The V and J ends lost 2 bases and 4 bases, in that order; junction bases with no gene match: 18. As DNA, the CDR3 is TGCGCCAGCAGTCAAGTAAAAGACGGACAGGGGCCCAATGCGAATCAGCCCCAGCATTTT. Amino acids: CASSQVKDGQGPNANQPQHF.

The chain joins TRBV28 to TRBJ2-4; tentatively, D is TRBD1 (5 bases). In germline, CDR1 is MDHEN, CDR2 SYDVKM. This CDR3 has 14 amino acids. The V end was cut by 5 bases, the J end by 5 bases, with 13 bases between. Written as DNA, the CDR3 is TGTGCCAGCAGTCCATATCTACAGGAAAACATTCAGTACTTC. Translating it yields CASSPYLQENIQYF.

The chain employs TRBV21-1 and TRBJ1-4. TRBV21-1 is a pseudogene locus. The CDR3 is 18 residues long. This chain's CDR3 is CASSKFSSGTATNEKLFF. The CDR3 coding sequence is TGTGCCAGCAGCAAATTCAGTTCGGGGACTGCAACTAATGAAAAACTGTTTTTT.

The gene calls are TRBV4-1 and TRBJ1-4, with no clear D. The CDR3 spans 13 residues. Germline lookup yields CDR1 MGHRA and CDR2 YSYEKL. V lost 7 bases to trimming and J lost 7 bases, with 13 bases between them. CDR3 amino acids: CASNNYGGEKLFF. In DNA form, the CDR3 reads TGCGCCAGCAACAACTATGGTGGTGAAAAACTGTTTTTT.

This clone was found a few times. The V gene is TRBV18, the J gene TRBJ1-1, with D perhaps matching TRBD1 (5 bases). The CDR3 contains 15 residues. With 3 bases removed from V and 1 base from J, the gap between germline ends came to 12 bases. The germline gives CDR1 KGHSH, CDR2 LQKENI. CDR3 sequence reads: CASSPGGAANTEAFF. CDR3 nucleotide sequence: TGTGCCAGCTCACCGGGCGGGGCAGCGAACACTGAAGCTTTCTTT. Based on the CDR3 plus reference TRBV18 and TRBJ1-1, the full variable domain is NAGVMQNPRHLVRRRGQEARLRCSPMKGHSHVYWYRQLPEEGLKFMVYLQKENIIDESGMPKERFSAEFPKEGPSILRIQQVVRGDSAAYFCASSPGGAANTEAFFGQGTRLTVV.

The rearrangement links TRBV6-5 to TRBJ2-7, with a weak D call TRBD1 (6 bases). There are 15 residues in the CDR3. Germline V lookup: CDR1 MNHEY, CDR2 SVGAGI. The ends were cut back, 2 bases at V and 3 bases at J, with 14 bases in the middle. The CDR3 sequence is CASSYRVQGYYEQYF. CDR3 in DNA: TGTGCCAGCAGTTACCGCGTTCAGGGGTACTACGAGCAGTACTTC.

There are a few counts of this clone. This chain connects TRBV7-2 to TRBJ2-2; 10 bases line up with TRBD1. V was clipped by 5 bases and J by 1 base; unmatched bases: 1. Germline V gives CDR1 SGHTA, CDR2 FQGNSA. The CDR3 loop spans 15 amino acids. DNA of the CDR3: TGTGCCAGCAGCCGGGACAGGGGGAACACCGGGGAGCTGTTTTTT. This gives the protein CASSRDRGNTGELFF.

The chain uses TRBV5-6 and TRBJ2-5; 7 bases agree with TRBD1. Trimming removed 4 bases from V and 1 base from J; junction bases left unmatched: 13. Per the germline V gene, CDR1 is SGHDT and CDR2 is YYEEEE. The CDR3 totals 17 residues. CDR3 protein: CASSRGLDRQFQETQYF. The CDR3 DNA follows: TGTGCCAGCAGCCGGGGCCTGGACAGGCAATTCCAAGAGACCCAGTACTTC.

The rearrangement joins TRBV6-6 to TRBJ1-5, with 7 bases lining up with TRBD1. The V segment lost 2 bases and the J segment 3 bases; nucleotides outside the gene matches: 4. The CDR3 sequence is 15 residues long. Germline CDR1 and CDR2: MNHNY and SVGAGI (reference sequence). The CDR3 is CASSYEGAVNQPQHF. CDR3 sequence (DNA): TGTGCCAGCAGTTACGAGGGGGCGGTCAATCAGCCCCAGCATTTT.